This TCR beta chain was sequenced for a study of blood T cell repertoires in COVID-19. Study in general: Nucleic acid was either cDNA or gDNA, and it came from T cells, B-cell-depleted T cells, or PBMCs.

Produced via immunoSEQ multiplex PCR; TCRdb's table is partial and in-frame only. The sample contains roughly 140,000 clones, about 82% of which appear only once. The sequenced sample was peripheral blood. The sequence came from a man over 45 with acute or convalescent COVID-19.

The CDR3 spells CASSPPQGDGYTF. The CDR3 DNA reads TGCGCCAGCAGCCCCCCACAGGGGGATGGCTACACCTTC. The J gene is TRBJ1-2, the V gene TRBV5-1; TRBD1 aligns across 8 bases. The length of the CDR3 is 13 residues. Germline CDR1 SGHRS, CDR2 YFSETQ. V lost 4 bases to trimming and J lost 6 bases; unmatched junction nucleotides: 5.